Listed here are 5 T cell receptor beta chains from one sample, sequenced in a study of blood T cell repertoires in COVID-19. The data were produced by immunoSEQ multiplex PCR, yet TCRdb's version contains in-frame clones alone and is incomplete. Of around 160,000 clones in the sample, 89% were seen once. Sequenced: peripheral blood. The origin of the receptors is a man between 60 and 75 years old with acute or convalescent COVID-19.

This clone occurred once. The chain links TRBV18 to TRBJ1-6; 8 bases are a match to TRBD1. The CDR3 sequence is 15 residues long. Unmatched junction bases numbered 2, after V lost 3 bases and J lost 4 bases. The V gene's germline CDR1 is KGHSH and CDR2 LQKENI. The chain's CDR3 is CASSPDRGYNSPLHF. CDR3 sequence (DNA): TGTGCCAGCTCACCCGACAGGGGTTATAATTCACCCCTCCACTTT. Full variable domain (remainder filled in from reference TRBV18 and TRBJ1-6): NAGVMQNPRHLVRRRGQEARLRCSPMKGHSHVYWYRQLPEEGLKFMVYLQKENIIDESGMPKERFSAEFPKEGPSILRIQQVVRGDSAAYFCASSPDRGYNSPLHFGNGTRLTVT.

For the CDR3, the DNA is TGTGCCAGTATCCAAGAAGGCCGGGACAGGGGGCCTTCTATGTGGTTCACTGAAGCTTTCTTT. Translating gives CASIQEGRDRGPSMWFTEAFF. The chain has TRBV19 and TRBJ1-1; 12 bases line up with TRBD1. V lost 7 bases, J lost 4 bases, and 25 bases stayed unmatched. Germline assignment: CDR1 LNHDA and CDR2 SQIVND (reference sequence). CDR3 size: 21 residues.

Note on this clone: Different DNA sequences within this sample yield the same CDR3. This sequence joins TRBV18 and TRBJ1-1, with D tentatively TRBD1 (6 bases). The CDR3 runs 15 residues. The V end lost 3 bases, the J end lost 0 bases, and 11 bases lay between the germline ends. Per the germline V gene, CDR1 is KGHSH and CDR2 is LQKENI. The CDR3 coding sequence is TGTGCCAGCTCACCCGGACAGAACATGAACACTGAAGCTTTCTTT. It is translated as CASSPGQNMNTEAFF.

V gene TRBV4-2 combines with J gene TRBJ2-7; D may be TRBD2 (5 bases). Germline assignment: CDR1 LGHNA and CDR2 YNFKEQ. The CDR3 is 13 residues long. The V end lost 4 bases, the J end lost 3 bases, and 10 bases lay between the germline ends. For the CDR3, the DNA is TGTGCCAGCAGCCCTGGGAGCAGCTACGAGCAGTACTTC. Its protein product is CASSPGSSYEQYF.

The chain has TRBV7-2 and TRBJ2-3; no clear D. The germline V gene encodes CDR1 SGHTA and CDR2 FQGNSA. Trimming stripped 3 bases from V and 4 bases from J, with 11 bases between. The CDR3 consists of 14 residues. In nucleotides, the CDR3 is TGTGCCAGCAGCTTCAGTTGGCTCCCAGATACGCAGTATTTT. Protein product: CASSFSWLPDTQYF.